This TCR beta chain was captured in a study of blood T cell repertoires in COVID-19 (dated by TCRdb to the early 2020s). For the study in its entirety: Samples from collaborators originated in the United States, Italy and Spain and spanned both the acute and convalescent phases of COVID-19. The prospective study material was composed of cDNA or gDNA derived from T cells, B-cell-depleted T cells, or PBMCs. The dataset comprised deeply sampled blood TCRbeta repertoires from subjects exposed to, actively infected with, or recovered from COVID-19. The repertoires were made available in a free public database intended to serve as a resource for research on the immune response to SARS-CoV-2. The samples were drawn from two sources: the first 160 participants of the ongoing ImmuneRACE study, and 950 to 1,500 subjects contributed by 6 global collaborators. The sample metadata nearly always contained a de-identified subject ID, COVID-19 status, age in years and sex. HLA class I and class II types, where available, came from metadata supplied by the sample provider rather than from assay-based typing. Broad study findings and their caveats: How much clinical and demographic metadata was included differed by source and by participant, and the metadata was provided uncurated.

The collaborating institutions used their own protocols to collect whole blood in K2EDTA tubes. For TCRbeta analysis, collaborator samples were shipped as frozen whole blood, as isolated PBMCs, or as DNA extracted from either sample type. Note on this clone: It lacks a known antigen. No base-level quality is on record; no much larger clone is a single base apart.

TCRbeta CDR3 regions were amplified from genomic DNA by means of the immunoSEQ Assay, a bias-controlled multiplex PCR. From the authors' description of their analysis: The number of nucleated cells in each sample was estimated by amplification of reference gene primers within the assay. To quantify the absolute abundance of each unique TCRbeta CDR3 rearrangement, sequence reads were collapsed and filtered. For each sample, productive Simpson clonality was calculated by taking the square root of Simpson's diversity index across productive rearrangements. What TCRdb holds here is the immuneACCESS table cut down to in-frame rearrangements. Part of the clones is not present; checked against another copy, under half of the missing clones reflect an unresolved V gene, and the others are unexplained. That table furnishes V, J and clone size, whereas the DNA furnished D and trimming. The sample table holds some 48,000 clones, of which approximately 90% were seen once. Roughly 5% of the sample belongs to the ten largest clones.

As encoded in the germline V gene, CDR1 is SGHTS while CDR2 is YDEGEE. The CDR3, from cysteine to phenylalanine, totals 18 residues. This entry keeps only the CDR3 DNA: 54 bases, framed from base 1. The V end gives up 0 bases and the J end 1 base, leaving 7 bases in the junction not matched to a gene. The sequenced material came from peripheral blood. The chain was built from TRBV5-8 and TRBJ2-1, with 10 bases matching TRBD2. The clonotype comes from a man aged 70 or older with acute or convalescent COVID-19. This receptor has the CDR3 CASSLEASGGVSYNEQFF. The nucleotide sequence reads as follows: TGTGCCAGCAGCTTGGAAGCGAGCGGGGGGGTTTCCTACAATGAGCAGTTCTTC.